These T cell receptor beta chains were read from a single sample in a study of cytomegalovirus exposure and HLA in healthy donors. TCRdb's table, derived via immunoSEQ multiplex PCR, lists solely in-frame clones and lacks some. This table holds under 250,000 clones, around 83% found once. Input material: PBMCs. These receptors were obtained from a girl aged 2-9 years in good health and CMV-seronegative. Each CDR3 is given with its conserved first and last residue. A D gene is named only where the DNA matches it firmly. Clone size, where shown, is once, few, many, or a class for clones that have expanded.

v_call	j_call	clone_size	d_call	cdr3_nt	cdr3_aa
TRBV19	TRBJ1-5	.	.	TGTGCCAGTAGTATAGATGGGAGGGGCCAAAATCAGCCCCAGCATTTT	CASSIDGRGQNQPQHF
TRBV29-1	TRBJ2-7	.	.	TGCAGCGTCGTCCTAGTTCCCACCTACGAGCAGTACTTC	CSVVLVPTYEQYF
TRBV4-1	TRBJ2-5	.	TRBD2	TGCGCCAGCAGCCAAGCCAGCGGGGGGCCCCCAGGGACCCAGTACTTC	CASSQASGGPPGTQYF
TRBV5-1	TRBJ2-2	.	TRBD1	TGCGCCAGCAGCGGGGGACAGGACACCGGGGAGCTGTTTTTT	CASSGGQDTGELFF
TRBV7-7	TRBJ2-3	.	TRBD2	TGTGCCAGCAGCCCAACACTGCTCGTAGCTGGACTAGCGGGAGAAGATACGCAGTATTTT	CASSPTLLVAGLAGEDTQYF
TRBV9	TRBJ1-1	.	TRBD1	TGTGCCAGCAGCGAGGACAGGGGGCTGAAAACTGAAGCTTTCTTT	CASSEDRGLKTEAFF
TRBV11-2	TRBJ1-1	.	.	TGTGCCAGCAGGCAAGTACCGGTGACGGGGGTGAACACTGAAGCTTTCTTT	CASRQVPVTGVNTEAFF
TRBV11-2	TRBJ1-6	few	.	TGTGCCAGCAGCCCACAGGGCATTACTAATTCACCCCTCCACTTT	CASSPQGITNSPLHF
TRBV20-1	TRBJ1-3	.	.	TGCAGTGCTCGAGAGCGTCGGACAGTGGGTTTT	CSARERRTVGF
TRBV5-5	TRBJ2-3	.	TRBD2	TGTGCCAGCAGCTTGACCCTAGCGGCTAGCACAGATACGCAGTATTTT	CASSLTLAASTDTQYF
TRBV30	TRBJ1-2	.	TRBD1	TGTGCCTGGGCCGGGACAGGGCTGGAGGCTAACTATGGCTACACCTTC	CAWAGTGLEANYGYTF
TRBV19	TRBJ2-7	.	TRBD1	TGTGCCAGTAGTACGAGACAGGGTGAGCAGTACTTC	CASSTRQGEQYF
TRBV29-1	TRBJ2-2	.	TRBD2	TGCAGCGTTGCCCTAGCGGGGGGGACGGACACCGGGGAGCTGTTTTTT	CSVALAGGTDTGELFF
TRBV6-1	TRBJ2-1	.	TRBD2	TGTGCCAGCAGTGAAGGGGGACTAGCGGGAGGTGCCTTCTACAATGAGCAGTTCTTC	CASSEGGLAGGAFYNEQFF
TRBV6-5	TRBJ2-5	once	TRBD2	TGTGCCAGCAGCGGCGCCGGGACTAGAGGGACGACCCAGTACTTC	CASSGAGTRGTTQYF
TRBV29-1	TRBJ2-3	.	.	TGCAGCGTTGAAGACAGGGGATACACAGATACGCAGTATTTT	CSVEDRGYTDTQYF
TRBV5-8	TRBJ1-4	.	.	TGTGCCAGCAGCTTGGGGACAGTGATAAGCTGGGCTAATGAAAAACTGTTTTTT	CASSLGTVISWANEKLFF
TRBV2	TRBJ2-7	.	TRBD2	TGTGCCAGCAGGCCGGTAGCGGGAGATTACGAGCAGTACTTC	CASRPVAGDYEQYF
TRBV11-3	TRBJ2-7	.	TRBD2	TGTGCCAGCAGCTTAGATGGGCAGGGAGGGTCCTACGAGCAGTACTTC	CASSLDGQGGSYEQYF
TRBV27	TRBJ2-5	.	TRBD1	TGTGCCAGCAGTGTCAGGGGGCAGGAGACCCAGTACTTC	CASSVRGQETQYF
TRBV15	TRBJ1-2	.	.	TGTGCCACCAGCAGACAGGAGGCTAACTATGGCTACACCTTC	CATSRQEANYGYTF
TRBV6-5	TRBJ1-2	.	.	TGTGCCAGCAGTTACTCCCTTGGGGGGAGGAGTGGCTACACCTTC	CASSYSLGGRSGYTF
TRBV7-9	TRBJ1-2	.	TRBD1	TGTGCCAGCAGCCCGGGACAGGGGGCTGGCTACACCTTC	CASSPGQGAGYTF
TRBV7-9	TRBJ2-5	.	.	TGTGCCATACGGCAGGGCTATCAAGAGACCCAGTACTTC	CAIRQGYQETQYF
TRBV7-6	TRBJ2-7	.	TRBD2	TGTGCCAGCAGCTTAGTTTCGACCGGGGGGGACCACGAGCAGTACTTC	CASSLVSTGGDHEQYF
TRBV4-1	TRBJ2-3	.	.	TGCGCCAGCAGCCAAGACCTTACGCAGTATTTT	CASSQDLTQYF
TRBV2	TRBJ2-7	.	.	TGTGCCAGCGGGGGAGACAGGAGCATTTACGAGCAGTACTTC	CASGGDRSIYEQYF
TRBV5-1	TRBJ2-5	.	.	TGCGCCAGCAGCCCACTAGGCCCCGAGCAGGAGACCCAGTACTTC	CASSPLGPEQETQYF
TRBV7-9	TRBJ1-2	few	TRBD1	TGTGCCAGCAGCTCCGAATTAAGGACAGGAGCTAACTATGGCTACACCTTC	CASSSELRTGANYGYTF
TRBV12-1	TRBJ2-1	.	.	TGTGCCAGCAGCTTTCTAGCGGGAGGGCCGAGTCTCAATGAGCAGTTCTTC	CASSFLAGGPSLNEQFF
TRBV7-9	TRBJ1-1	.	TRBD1	TGTGCCAGCAGGCCACCCGGGACAGGGACTGAAGCTTTCTTT	CASRPPGTGTEAFF
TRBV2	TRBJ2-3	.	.	TGTGCCAGCAGTGAAGCGGGAGTGGCGACAGATACGCAGTATTTT	CASSEAGVATDTQYF
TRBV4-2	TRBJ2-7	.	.	TGTGCCAGCAGTTGGGGGGCGGGAGTAGGCTACGAGCAGTACTTC	CASSWGAGVGYEQYF
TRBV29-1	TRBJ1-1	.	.	TGCAGCCCCTTAACAGCGAACACTGAAGCTTTCTTT	CSPLTANTEAFF
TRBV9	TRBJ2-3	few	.	TGTGCCAGCAGCTCCCAGACTAGTCTCAGCACAGATACGCAGTATTTT	CASSSQTSLSTDTQYF
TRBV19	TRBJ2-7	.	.	TGTGCCAGTAGTATCCGCGCAGGCTCGTACGAGCAGTACTTC	CASSIRAGSYEQYF
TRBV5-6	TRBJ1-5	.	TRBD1	TGTGCCAGCAGCTTGGGACAGGGGATGAGCAATCAGCCCCAGCATTTT	CASSLGQGMSNQPQHF
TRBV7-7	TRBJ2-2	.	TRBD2	TGTGCCAGCAGCCCTACTAGCGGGATCACCGGGGAGCTGTTTTTT	CASSPTSGITGELFF
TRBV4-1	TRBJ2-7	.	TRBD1	TGCGCCAGCAGCCAAGTGGCGGTGTTTTGGACAGGCTACGAGCAGTACTTC	CASSQVAVFWTGYEQYF
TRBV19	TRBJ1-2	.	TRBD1	TGTGCCAGTAGTATTGTTGCCGGGACAGGGGGTAACTATGGCTACACCTTC	CASSIVAGTGGNYGYTF
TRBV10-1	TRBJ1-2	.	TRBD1	TGCGCCAGCAGTGAGGACAGGGACTATGGCTACACCTTC	CASSEDRDYGYTF
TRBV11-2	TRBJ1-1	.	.	TGTGCCAGCAGCCCACGGGGGAACACTGAAGCTTTCTTT	CASSPRGNTEAFF
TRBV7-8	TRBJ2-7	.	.	TGTGCCAGCACGCGGACGGGGGTGTACTACGAGCAGTACTTC	CASTRTGVYYEQYF
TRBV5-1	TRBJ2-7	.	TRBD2	TGCGCCAGCAGCTTAGGTATAGCGGGGATCTACGAGCAGTACTTC	CASSLGIAGIYEQYF
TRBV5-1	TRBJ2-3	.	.	TGCGCCAGCAGTTGGTCTGCGGAGACGGATACGCAGTATTTT	CASSWSAETDTQYF
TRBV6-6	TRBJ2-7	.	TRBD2	TGTGCCAGCAGCCCCCTTTCGCGGGAGGGCCAGTACGAGCAGTACTTC	CASSPLSREGQYEQYF
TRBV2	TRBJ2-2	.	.	TGTGCCAGCAGTGTGGTCCCAGGGAACACCGGGGAGCTGTTTTTT	CASSVVPGNTGELFF
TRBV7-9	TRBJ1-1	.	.	TGTGCCAGCGAACAGGCCCTGAACACTGAAGCTTTCTTT	CASEQALNTEAFF
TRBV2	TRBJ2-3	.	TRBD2	TGTGCCAGCAGAGTGGGACTAGCGGGGATCACAGATACGCAGTATTTT	CASRVGLAGITDTQYF
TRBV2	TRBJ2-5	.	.	TGTGCCAGCAGCCCGGGGGAGACCCAGTACTTC	CASSPGETQYF
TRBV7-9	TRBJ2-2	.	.	TGTTCCAGCAGCTTAATGGGCGGGCCGAACACCGGGGAGCTGTTTTTT	CSSSLMGGPNTGELFF
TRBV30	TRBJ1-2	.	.	TGTGCCTGGAGCGCTCGACTTCTTTCGGGGTATGGCTACACCTTC	CAWSARLLSGYGYTF
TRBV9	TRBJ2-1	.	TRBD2	TGTGCCAGCAGCGTAGTAGGACTAGCGGACTCTTACAATGAGCAGTTCTTC	CASSVVGLADSYNEQFF
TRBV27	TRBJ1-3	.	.	TGTGCCAGCAGTCCCTATCAGGGGAGCTCTGGAAACACCATATATTTT	CASSPYQGSSGNTIYF
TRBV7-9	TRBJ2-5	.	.	TGTGCCAGCAGGCAGGGCGCGCCTTTTGAGACCCAGTACTTC	CASRQGAPFETQYF
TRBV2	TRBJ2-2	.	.	TGTGCCAGCAGTGAGACGACTGGGGCTAACACCGGGGAGCTGTTTTTT	CASSETTGANTGELFF
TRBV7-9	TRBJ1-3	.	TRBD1	TGTGCCAGCAGCCAGCGACAGGGAAGCGTTGCCTCTGGAAACACCATATATTTT	CASSQRQGSVASGNTIYF